The TCR beta chain described here comes from a study of regulatory T cells in long-lasting Graves disease. CDR3-region Arm-PCR and iRepertoire HTBI primers produced the TCR beta libraries. Each CDR3 protein gets one entry after TCRdb re-called the multiplex PCR reads with MiXCR. The sample lists hundreds of thousands of distinct CDR3 sequences; around a fifth were seen once. Overall study findings and caveats: Persistent Graves' patients possessed reduced TCR diversity relative to recently diagnosed ones.

Germline CDR1 is SGHTA and CDR2 is FQGNSA. After removal of 5 bases from V and 3 bases from J, the junction contained 12 bases not matched to a gene. The CDR3 length is 17 residues. Time point specified: persistent/refractory GD, antithyroid drugs over 5 years with positive TRAb. The TCR library was prepared using RNA isolated from PBMCs. A word on this clonotype: Its antigen is as yet unknown.

This TCR derives from a female donor with Graves disease. The input for sequencing was peripheral blood mononuclear cells (PBMCs), taken when the disease was refractory, from a patient treated with antithyroid drugs. This chain uses TRBV7-2 with TRBJ2-3; 9 bases fit TRBD1. CDR3 in amino acids: CASSPGTGGGHTDTQYF. The CDR3 nucleotides read TGTGCCAGCAGCCCCGGAACAGGGGGCGGACATACAGATACGCAGTATTTT.